Each of the 20 T cell receptor beta chains below was sequenced from the same sample in a study of breast tumors, draining lymph nodes, adjacent tissues. TCRdb processed the multiplex PCR reads anew with MiXCR; each CDR3 protein has one entry. The data show over 200,000 distinct CDR3 sequences, approximately 31% seen once. Samples came from axillary lymph nodes draining the breast cancer. The specimen was axillary lymph node tissue. These receptors were collected from a female donor with breast cancer. Some clones in this sample may be carry-over from other donors' samples.

This clonotype was seen many times. One end of the junction fails to match germline, which may point to a read error. This sequence joins TRBV20-1 and TRBJ2-1, with 10 positions matching TRBD1. Germline V gene sequence: CDR1 DFQATT, CDR2 SNEGSKA (reference sequence). The CDR3 runs 12 residues. This CDR3 is CSAGQGGNEQFF. In nucleotides, the CDR3 is TGCAGTGCTGGACAGGGGGGGAATGAACAGTTCTTC.

Turning to this clonotype: The conserved phenylalanine or tryptophan is not found at the CDR3 terminus, so this likely reflects a read error. Because the CDR3's place on the DNA is in doubt, the DNA is left out and the CDR3 is given as listed by TCRdb. The CDR3 sequence is CASSRSGS. The chain has TRBV9 and TRBJ1-2. Germline V CDR1 and CDR2: SGDLS, YYNGEE. The CDR3 is 8 residues long, counting both termini.

This clonotype was seen many times. The chain links TRBV5-1 to TRBJ1-2; weak D call: TRBD1 (5 bases). This CDR3 region has 16 residues. Trimming cost V 0 bases and J 8 bases, with 20 bases left between them. Germline CDR1 and CDR2: SGHRS and YFSETQ. The CDR3 loop is CASSLVGQGGLEGYTF. DNA for the CDR3: TGCGCCAGCAGCTTGGTCGGCCAGGGTGGGTTGGAAGGCTACACCTTC.

The sample holds many counts of this clonotype. The rearrangement joins TRBV2 to TRBJ1-6; tentatively, D is TRBD1 (6 bases). The germline gives CDR1 SNHLY, CDR2 FYNNEI. CDR3 length equals 14 residues. Trimming stripped 10 bases from V and 5 bases from J, with 15 bases between. Here the CDR3 reads CATNRDTDNSPLHF. In DNA, the CDR3 is TGTGCCACCAACCGGGACACGGATAATTCACCCCTCCACTTT.

Of note for this clonotype: At one end the junction does not follow the germline gene, possibly because of a read error. This chain's CDR3 is CASGPGGSTNEELFF. CDR3 bases: TGTGCCAGCGGCCCCGGTGGATCAACTAATGAAGAACTGTTTTTT. The rearrangement uses TRBV7-9 and TRBJ1-4; no firm D call. This CDR3 comprises 15 residues. Germline values: CDR1 SEHNR, CDR2 FQNEAQ (reference sequence).

This clonotype was found a few times. The chain recombines TRBV6-6 with TRBJ2-2; D might be TRBD2 (5 bases). Trimming shortened V by 5 bases and J by 1 base, and 14 bases separated the two germline ends. This CDR3 has 16 residues. The germline V gene has CDR1 MNHNY and CDR2 SVGAGI (reference sequence). The chain's CDR3 is CASSHGASQNTGELFF. CDR3 nucleotides: TGTGCCAGCAGTCACGGCGCTAGCCAGAACACCGGGGAGCTGTTTTTT.

The chain recombines TRBV28 with TRBJ1-5; D call uncertain. Trimming pared 7 bases from V and 8 bases from J, leaving 12 bases between. The CDR3 consists of 12 residues. CDR1 is MDHEN, CDR2 SYDVKM, per germline. The CDR3 loop is CASKLAIKPQHF. Written as DNA, the CDR3 is TGTGCCAGCAAACTCGCCATAAAGCCCCAGCATTTT.

At least ten counts were recorded for this clonotype. J is TRBJ2-2 and V is TRBV7-9; TRBD2 aligns across 8 bases. V gave up 6 bases and J gave up 6 bases; unmatched junction bases: 9. The CDR3 extends over 15 amino acids. Germline values: CDR1 SEHNR, CDR2 FQNEAQ (reference sequence). The CDR3 nucleotides are TGTGCCAGCAGTAGAGCGGGAGCCCTTGCCGGGGAGCTGTTTTTT. Protein: CASSRAGALAGELFF.

This clonotype was observed a handful of times. This clone may be a read error of a much larger clone one base away. The gene calls are TRBV6-5 and TRBJ2-5; D is uncertain. Germline lookup yields CDR1 MNHEY and CDR2 SVGAGI. V lost 7 bases to trimming and J lost 1 base, with 13 bases between them. CDR3 length: 14 residues. The CDR3 here is CASTPMESQETQYF. The DNA of the CDR3 is TGTGCCAGCACCCCCATGGAGTCCCAAGAGACCCAGTACTTC.

This clonotype has a count of ten or more. The gene calls are TRBV6-2 or TRBV6-3 and TRBJ1-2; 9 positions agree with TRBD1. The CDR3 runs to 16 residues. CDR1 MNHEY and CDR2 SVGEGT come from the germline V gene. Losses at the gene ends were 4 bases for V and 7 bases for J; bases not matched to a gene: 13. CDR3 protein: CASSSRPSGQGFGYTF. The CDR3 coding sequence is TGTGCCAGCAGTTCGCGCCCTTCGGGACAGGGCTTTGGCTACACCTTC.

In this sample, this clonotype turned up many times. The CDR3 bases are TGCGCCAGCAGCCCCGGGACTACGCGTGGAAAGTTTAACGCGCAGTATTTT. Translation gives CASSPGTTRGKFNAQYF. J is TRBJ2-3 and V is TRBV5-1; 7 nucleotides agree with TRBD2. The CDR3 has 17 residues. Germline V CDR1 and CDR2: SGHRS, YFSETQ. V shed 4 bases, J shed 10 bases, and the junction held 21 bases outside the gene matches.

Concerning this clonotype: Just one base apart from a much larger clone, this may be a read error. J is TRBJ2-7 and V is TRBV6-2 or TRBV6-3, with 9 bases matching TRBD1. After removal of 6 bases from V and 2 bases from J, the junction contained 8 bases not matched to a gene. CDR3 size: 15 residues. CDR1 is MNHEY, CDR2 SVGEGT, per germline. This CDR3 reads CASSRVGQGTYEQYF. Written as DNA, the CDR3 is TGTGCCAGCAGCCGCGTAGGACAGGGGACCTACGAGCAGTACTTC.

This clonotype was observed at least ten times. The junction and the germline gene differ at one end; a read error may be behind it. V is TRBV12-3 or TRBV12-4 and J is TRBJ1-1; D may be TRBD1 (6 bases). CDR3 length equals 13 residues. The CDR3 spells CASSLGGGAEAFF. CDR3 coding DNA: TGTGCCAGCAGCTTAGGGGGTGGAGCTGAAGCTTTCTTT.

The chain uses TRBV6-1 and TRBJ1-5; weak D call: TRBD1 (5 bases). The CDR3 contains 14 residues. Germline V lookup: CDR1 MNHNS, CDR2 SASEGT. Deletions cut 5 bases from V and 11 bases from J, with 19 bases between. The CDR3: CASSKGLAQETQHF. The CDR3 DNA is TGTGCCAGCAGTAAGGGACTAGCCCAAGAGACCCAGCATTTT.

The chain combines TRBV5-1 with TRBJ1-1; D is unclear. This CDR3 region has 15 residues. Germline CDR1 SGHRS, CDR2 YFSETQ. With 0 bases removed from V and 0 bases from J, the gap between germline ends came to 9 bases. The CDR3 loop reads CASSLGENMNTEAFF. The DNA of the CDR3 is TGCGCCAGCAGCTTGGGGGAGAACATGAACACTGAAGCTTTCTTT.

V usage is TRBV14 and J usage is TRBJ2-7; 7 bases line up with TRBD2. The CDR3 length is 13 residues. The V gene end was trimmed by 3 bases and the J gene end by 6 bases; junction bases not matched to a gene: 5. CDR1 is SGHDN and CDR2 is FVKESK in the germline V gene. The CDR3, as DNA: TGTGCCAGCAGCCAGACAGCGGGATGCGAGCAGTACTTC. This encodes CASSQTAGCEQYF.

This clonotype came up many times. The chain uses TRBV6-5 and TRBJ2-1; maybe TRBD1 (6 bases). The CDR3 has 15 amino acids. The germline gives CDR1 MNHEY, CDR2 SVGAGI. V was clipped by 0 bases and J by 6 bases, with 12 bases between them. The CDR3 is CASSYSWSRGNEQFF. CDR3 nucleotides: TGTGCCAGCAGTTACTCATGGAGCAGGGGCAATGAGCAGTTCTTC.

This clonotype occurred many times. V usage is TRBV6-1 and J usage is TRBJ2-5; D ambiguous. The CDR3 runs 13 residues. Germline CDR1 is MNHNS and CDR2 is SASEGT. The ends were cut back, 6 bases at V and 5 bases at J, with 13 bases in the middle. CDR3 bases: TGTGCCAGCAGCCACCTCCCTAGGGAGACCCAGTACTTC. Protein product: CASSHLPRETQYF.

This clonotype was recorded many times. The genes are TRBV20-1 and TRBJ2-2, with a possible D match to TRBD1 (5 bases). The length of the CDR3 is 13 residues. Germline V lookup: CDR1 DFQATT, CDR2 SNEGSKA (reference sequence). V lost 1 base, J lost 7 bases, and 10 bases lay in between. The CDR3 nucleotides are TGCAGTGCTAGAGGGCGGCAGGGCGGGGAGCTGTTTTTT. This encodes CSARGRQGGELFF.

The sample holds many counts of this clonotype. The V call is TRBV25-1, the J call TRBJ2-2, with D possibly TRBD1 on 6 matching bases. The CDR3 runs to 16 residues. The germline V gene encodes CDR1 MGHDK and CDR2 SYGVNS. V was trimmed by 2 bases and J by 1 base, leaving 11 bases between them. The CDR3 here is CASSEGGRWNTGELFF. In DNA, the CDR3 is TGTGCCAGCAGTGAAGGGGGCAGGTGGAACACCGGGGAGCTGTTTTTT.